One sample yielded the 7 T cell receptor beta chains listed below, sequenced in a study of blood T cell repertoires in COVID-19. TCRdb keeps only in-frame clones here, not all; method: immunoSEQ multiplex PCR. The table lists around 470,000 clones, less than 95% of them singletons. Sequenced: PBMCs or T cells enriched from blood (not recorded which). Every receptor here comes from a young man who had recovered from COVID-19.

CDR3 nucleotides: TGTGCCAGCAGCCAAGGGGCCTCCACCGGGGAGCTGTTTTTT. This gives the protein CASSQGASTGELFF. The chain couples TRBV3-1 (or the pseudogene TRBV3-2) to TRBJ2-2; D call uncertain. The germline V gene has CDR1 LGHDT and CDR2 YNNKEL (reference sequence). V was shortened by 1 base and J by 4 bases, with 7 bases between the two germline ends. The CDR3 runs 14 residues.

The chain combines TRBV5-5 with TRBJ1-5; no firm D call. The CDR3 length is 15 residues. V lost 4 bases to trimming and J lost 0 bases, with 11 bases between them. In germline, CDR1 is SGHKS, CDR2 YYEKEE (reference sequence). The CDR3: CASSLESYSNQPQHF. The CDR3 DNA sequence: TGTGCCAGCAGCCTCGAGAGTTATAGCAATCAGCCCCAGCATTTT.

The chain recombines TRBV19 with TRBJ1-2, with a tentative D call TRBD1 (5 bases). V was trimmed by 3 bases and J by 8 bases, leaving 16 bases between them. The CDR3 is made up of 14 amino acids. The germline gives CDR1 LNHDA, CDR2 SQIVND (reference sequence). In DNA form, the CDR3 reads TGTGCCAGTAGTATCAGGCAGGGCGAGTTCGGCTACACCTTC. Its translation is CASSIRQGEFGYTF.

This clone was recorded a few times. This chain connects TRBV25-1 to TRBJ1-2, with 7 positions matching TRBD1. V was clipped by 4 bases and J by 4 bases; unmatched bases: 9. Germline V lookup: CDR1 MGHDK, CDR2 SYGVNS. The CDR3 runs to 15 residues. CDR3 sequence (DNA): TGTGCCAGCAGTGGAACAGGGGATTTGGGCTATGGCTACACCTTC. Encoded protein: CASSGTGDLGYGYTF.

The chain carries TRBV28 and TRBJ2-2; TRBD1 agrees at 9 bases. Germline CDR1 and CDR2: MDHEN and SYDVKM. The V gene end was trimmed by 8 bases and the J gene end by 5 bases; junction bases not matched to a gene: 9. This CDR3 is built from 15 residues. This CDR3 is CASLPGQGRTGELFF. CDR3 DNA: TGTGCCAGCTTACCTGGACAGGGGCGGACCGGGGAGCTGTTTTTT.

This clone occurred once. The rearrangement joins TRBV7-9 to TRBJ1-2; D gene uncertain. Germline V gives CDR1 SEHNR, CDR2 FQNEAQ (reference sequence). This CDR3 is built from 12 residues. The V gene lost 6 bases and the J gene lost 8 bases, with 13 bases spanning the gap. CDR3 nucleotides: TGTGCCAGCAGGGAGGTAGCTCGGGGCTACACCTTC. Translated, it gives CASREVARGYTF.

V gene TRBV20-1 combines with J gene TRBJ2-7; TRBD1 matches at 8 bases. The V and J ends lost 7 bases and 6 bases, in that order; junction bases with no gene match: 5. CDR1 is DFQATT and CDR2 is SNEGSKA in the germline V gene (reference sequence). The CDR3 extends over 11 amino acids. The CDR3 DNA reads as TGCAGTGTCAGACAGGGGCTCGAGCAGTACTTC. It codes for CSVRQGLEQYF.